This note documents a single TCR beta chain sequence. Profiled with immunoSEQ multiplex PCR; TCRdb holds only in-frame clones, not every one. The sample gives tens of thousands of clones, roughly 80% of which show up once; around a fifth is in the top ten. The sample belongs to a study of control samples from healthy donors and cancer patients. Germline CDR1 reads SGHRS; CDR2 reads YFSETQ. There are 14 residues in the CDR3. V lost 4 bases and J lost 3, with 12 bases in between. The chain carries TRBV5-1 and TRBJ2-3; tentatively, D is TRBD2 (6 bases). The sequenced sample consisted of blood. The TCR originated in a man aged 30-40 years in good health. CDR3 coding DNA: TGCGCCAGCAGCCTACGGACTAAGACAGATACGCAGTATTTT. Translated, it gives CASSLRTKTDTQYF.